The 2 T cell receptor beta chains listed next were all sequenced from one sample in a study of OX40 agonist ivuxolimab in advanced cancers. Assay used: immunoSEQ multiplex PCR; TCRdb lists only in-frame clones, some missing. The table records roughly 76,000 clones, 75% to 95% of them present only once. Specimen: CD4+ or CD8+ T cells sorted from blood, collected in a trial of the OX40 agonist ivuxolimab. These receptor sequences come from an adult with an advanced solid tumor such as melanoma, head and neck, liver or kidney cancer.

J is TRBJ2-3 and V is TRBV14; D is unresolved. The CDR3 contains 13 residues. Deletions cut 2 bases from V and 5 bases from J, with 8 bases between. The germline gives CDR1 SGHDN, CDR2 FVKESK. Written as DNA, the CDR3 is TGTGCCAGCAGCCAAAGTTCGGGAGATACGCAGTATTTT. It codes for CASSQSSGDTQYF.

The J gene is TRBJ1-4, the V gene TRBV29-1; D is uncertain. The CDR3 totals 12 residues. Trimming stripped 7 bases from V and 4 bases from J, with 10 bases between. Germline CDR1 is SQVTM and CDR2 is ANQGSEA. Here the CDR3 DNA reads TGCAGCGCCCAACAGCGTAATGAAAAACTGTTTTTT. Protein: CSAQQRNEKLFF.